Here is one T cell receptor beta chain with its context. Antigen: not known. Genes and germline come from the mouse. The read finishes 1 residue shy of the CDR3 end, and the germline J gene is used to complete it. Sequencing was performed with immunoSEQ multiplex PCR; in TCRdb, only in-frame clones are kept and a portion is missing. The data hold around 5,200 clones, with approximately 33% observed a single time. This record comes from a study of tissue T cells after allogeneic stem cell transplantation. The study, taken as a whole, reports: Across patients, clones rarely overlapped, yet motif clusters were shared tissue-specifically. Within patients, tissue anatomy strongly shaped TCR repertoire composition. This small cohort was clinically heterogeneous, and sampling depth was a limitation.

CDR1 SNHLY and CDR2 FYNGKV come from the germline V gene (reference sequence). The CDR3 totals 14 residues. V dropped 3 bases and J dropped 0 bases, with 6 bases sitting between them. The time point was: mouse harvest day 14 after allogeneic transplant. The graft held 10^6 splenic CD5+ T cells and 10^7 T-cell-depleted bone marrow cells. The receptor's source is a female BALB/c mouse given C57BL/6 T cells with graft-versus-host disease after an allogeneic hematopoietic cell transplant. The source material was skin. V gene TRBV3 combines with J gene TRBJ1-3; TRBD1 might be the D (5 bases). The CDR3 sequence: CASSLTVSGNTLYF. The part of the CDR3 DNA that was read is TGTGCCAGCAGCTTGACAGTTTCTGGAAATACGCTCTAT. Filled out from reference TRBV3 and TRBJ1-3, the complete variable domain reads GPKVLQIPSHQIIDMGQMVTLNCDPVSNHLYFYWYKQILGQQMEFLVNFYNGKVMEKSKLFKDQFSVERPDGSYFTLKIQPTALEDSAVYFCASSLTVSGNTLYFGEGSRLIVV.